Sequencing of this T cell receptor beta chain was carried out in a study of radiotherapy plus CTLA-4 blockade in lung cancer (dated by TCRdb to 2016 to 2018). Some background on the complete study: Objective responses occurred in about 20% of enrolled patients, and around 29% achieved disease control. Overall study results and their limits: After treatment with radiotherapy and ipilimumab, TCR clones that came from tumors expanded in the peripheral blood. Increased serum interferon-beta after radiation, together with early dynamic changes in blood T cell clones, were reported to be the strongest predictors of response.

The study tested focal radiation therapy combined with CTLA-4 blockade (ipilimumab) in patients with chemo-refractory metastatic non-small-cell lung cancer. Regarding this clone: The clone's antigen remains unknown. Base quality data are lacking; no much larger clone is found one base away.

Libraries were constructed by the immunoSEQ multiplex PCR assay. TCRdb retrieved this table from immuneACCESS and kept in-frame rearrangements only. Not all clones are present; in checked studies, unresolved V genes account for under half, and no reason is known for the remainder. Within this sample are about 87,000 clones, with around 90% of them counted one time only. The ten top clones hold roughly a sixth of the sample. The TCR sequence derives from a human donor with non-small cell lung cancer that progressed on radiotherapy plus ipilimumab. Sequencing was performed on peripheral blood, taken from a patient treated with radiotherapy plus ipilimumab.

Here the CDR3 is given as CASSLEGTGNLGYTF. The DNA sequence reads TGTGCCAGCAGCTTAGAGGGGACAGGGAATCTTGGCTACACCTTC. The sequence is built from TRBV7-9 and TRBJ1-2, with TRBD1 identical over 9 junction bases. For this chain, trimming is 1 base at the V end and 7 bases at the J end, and the number of junction bases without a gene match is 7. CDR1 and CDR2 were assigned from the germline V gene (reference sequence) as SEHNR and FQNEAQ. From the cysteine up to the phenylalanine, the CDR3 has a length of 15 residues. The only DNA kept is the CDR3, 45 bases in frame from the first base.